Presented here are 32 T cell receptor beta chains from one specimen sequenced in a study of glioma-infiltrating T cells. Amplification of TCR alpha and beta CDR3 regions from RNA used iRepertoire nested multiplex PCR. Via MiXCR, TCRdb re-called the multiplex PCR reads, giving one row per CDR3 protein. The table shows roughly 120,000 distinct CDR3 sequences, with roughly 24% occurring only once. The sequenced sample was glioma tissue, nonneoplastic brain tissue, or PBMCs (not recorded which). These receptors all stem from a human donor with low-grade glioma or glioblastoma, undergoing nonglioma brain surgery, or in good health (not recorded which).

This clonotype was found many times. V is TRBV5-1 and J is TRBJ2-5; 8 bases agree with TRBD2. J lost 4 bases, V lost 1 base, and 12 bases had no gene match. The CDR3 runs to 17 residues. Germline V lookup: CDR1 SGHRS, CDR2 YFSETQ. The CDR3 DNA reads TGCGCCAGCAGCTTGAGTCTGGACGGGAGGGCCGCAGAGACCCAGTACTTC. Its translation is CASSLSLDGRAAETQYF.

This clonotype was recorded many times. The chain carries TRBV7-3 and TRBJ2-6; D unclear. V lost 4 bases and J lost 0, with 7 bases in between. Germline V gene sequence: CDR1 SGHTA, CDR2 FQGTGA. The length of the CDR3 is 15 residues. The CDR3 sequence is CASSSGSSGANVLTF. The CDR3 DNA follows: TGTGCCAGCAGCTCCGGCAGCTCTGGGGCCAACGTCCTGACTTTC.

About this clonotype itself: It may be a read error: a sequence one base away is much more abundant. The chain uses TRBV11-2 and TRBJ2-3; TRBD1 aligns across 8 bases. CDR3 length: 16 amino acids. Germline CDR1 is SGHAT and CDR2 is FQNNGV. This chain's CDR3 is CASSLERQGITDTRYF. CDR3 DNA sequence: TGTGCCAGCAGCTTAGAGAGACAGGGGATCACAGATACGCGGTATTTT.

The chain uses TRBV30 and TRBJ1-1, with D unclear. CDR1 GTSNPN and CDR2 SVGIG come from the germline V gene (reference sequence). The CDR3 is 11 amino acids. The ends were cut back, 2 bases at V and 4 bases at J, with 5 bases in the middle. CDR3 residues: CAWSWGTEAFF. In DNA, the CDR3 is TGTGCCTGGAGTTGGGGCACTGAAGCTTTCTTT.

In its sample, this clonotype was seen many times. The chain has TRBV27 and TRBJ1-3; D not certain. The length of the CDR3 is 12 residues. V was cut by 8 bases and J by 5 bases, with 10 bases left in between. Per the germline V gene, CDR1 is MNHEY and CDR2 is SMNVEV (reference sequence). The CDR3 sequence: CASSPGRNTIYF. The CDR3 nucleotides read TGTGCCAGCTCACCGGGTAGAAACACCATATATTTT.

Regarding this clonotype: A much larger clone differs from this one at a single base, so this may be a read error. The chain recombines TRBV4-2 with TRBJ2-1, with D possibly TRBD1 on 7 matching bases. The V gene lost 6 bases and the J gene lost 1 base, with 10 bases spanning the gap. CDR3 length: 14 residues. The germline gives CDR1 LGHNA, CDR2 YNFKEQ. CDR3 residues: CASRQGTSYNEQFF. The CDR3 bases are TGTGCCAGCAGACAGGGGACTTCCTACAATGAGCAGTTCTTC.

The chain couples TRBV4-1 to TRBJ2-1; D might be TRBD2 (5 bases). V was cut by 1 base and J by 8 bases, with 6 bases left in between. Germline assignment: CDR1 MGHRA and CDR2 YSYEKL. This CDR3 is built from 12 residues. This chain's CDR3 is CASSQVSDEQFF. In nucleotides, the CDR3 is TGCGCCAGCAGCCAAGTTAGCGATGAGCAGTTCTTC.

This clonotype was observed a handful of times. This rearrangement joins TRBV3-1 to TRBJ2-1, with TRBD1 identical over 7 bases. In germline, CDR1 is LGHDT, CDR2 YNNKEL (reference sequence). The CDR3 sequence is 15 residues long. The ends lost 1 base at V and 4 bases at J; junction bases unmatched: 4. The CDR3 loop reads CASSQVEDRYNEQFF. CDR3 bases: TGTGCCAGCAGCCAAGTTGAGGACAGGTACAATGAGCAGTTCTTC.

V gene TRBV4-2 combines with J gene TRBJ2-4, with a tentative D call TRBD1 (5 bases). V lost 0 bases and J lost 9, with 21 bases in between. The CDR3 extends over 17 amino acids. Germline CDR1 reads LGHNA; CDR2 reads YNFKEQ. The CDR3 is CASSQDRLGALGVIQYF. The CDR3 nucleotides read TGTGCCAGCAGCCAAGATAGGCTAGGGGCCCTCGGAGTCATTCAGTACTTC.

At least ten counts were recorded for this clonotype. The chain has TRBV6-1 and TRBJ2-7, with 7 bases lining up with TRBD2. Trimming at V came to 10 bases and at J to 5 bases, leaving 11 bases not matched to a gene. Germline CDR1 is MNHNS and CDR2 is SASEGT. CDR3 length equals 13 residues. The CDR3 loop is CAIREAGTDEQYF. CDR3 bases: TGTGCCATCAGGGAAGCGGGAACAGACGAGCAGTACTTC.

This sequence joins TRBV11-2 and TRBJ1-4; D unclear. Germline V lookup: CDR1 SGHAT, CDR2 FQNNGV. V was cut by 1 base and J by 7 bases, with 10 bases left in between. CDR3 length: 14 residues. The CDR3 loop is CASSLGLRGEKLFF. CDR3 coding DNA: TGTGCCAGCAGCTTAGGATTACGGGGTGAAAAACTGTTTTTT. The full variable domain, completed using reference TRBV11-2 and TRBJ1-4, is EAGVAQSPRYKIIEKRQSVAFWCNPISGHATLYWYQQILGQGPKLLIQFQNNGVVDDSQLPKDRFSAERLKGVDSTLKIQPAKLEDSAVYLCASSLGLRGEKLFFGSGTQLSVL.

Ten or more counts support this clonotype. This rearrangement joins TRBV10-2 to TRBJ2-7; 13 bases line up with TRBD2. This CDR3 has 15 amino acids. The V gene end was trimmed by 4 bases and the J gene end by 3 bases; junction bases not matched to a gene: 3. Germline assignment: CDR1 WSHSY and CDR2 SAAADI. The CDR3 DNA reads TGCGCCAGCAGTGTGGGACTAGCGGGAATCTACGAGCAGTACTTC. As protein: CASSVGLAGIYEQYF.

The chain combines TRBV29-1 with TRBJ2-7; D tentatively fits TRBD1 or TRBD2 (5 bases each). The CDR3 totals 13 residues. V gave up 5 bases and J gave up 5 bases, with 16 bases separating them. Germline V CDR1 and CDR2: SQVTM, ANQGSEA. CDR3 sequence reads: CSVYRDQPHEQYF. The CDR3 DNA reads as TGCAGCGTTTACCGGGACCAACCCCACGAGCAGTACTTC.

This clonotype was detected ten times or more. J is TRBJ2-1 and V is TRBV10-3; TRBD1 matches at 9 bases. This CDR3 has 14 residues. Trimming removed 6 bases from V and 5 bases from J; junction bases left unmatched: 5. The germline V gene encodes CDR1 ENHRY and CDR2 SYGVKD. CDR3 in amino acids: CAIRGQGLDNEQFF. CDR3 nucleotides: TGTGCCATCAGAGGACAGGGGTTGGACAATGAGCAGTTCTTC.

This clonotype has at least ten counts. The chain has TRBV10-3 and TRBJ2-1, with 12 bases that match TRBD2. Germline V gene data show CDR1 as ENHRY and CDR2 as SYGVKD. This CDR3 is 13 amino acids long. Germline trimming cut 8 bases from V and 5 bases from J; bases unmatched to any gene: 1. The CDR3 nucleotides are TGTGCCATCCTAGCGGGAGGGGACAATGAGCAGTTCTTC. This encodes CAILAGGDNEQFF.

This chain links TRBV12-3 or TRBV12-4 with TRBJ2-1; 9 bases line up with TRBD2. The CDR3 spans 14 residues. With 3 bases clipped from V and 8 bases from J, the junction kept 5 bases outside the gene matches. CDR3 DNA: TGTGCCAGCAGTTTCGGGTTAGCGGGAGATGAGCAGTTCTTC. Protein: CASSFGLAGDEQFF.

In regard to this clonotype: It may be a read error: a sequence one base away is much more abundant. The gene calls are TRBV28 and TRBJ2-5; TRBD2 agrees at 9 bases. The CDR3 covers 15 residues. Germline CDR1 and CDR2: MDHEN and SYDVKM. The ends lost 11 bases at V and 9 bases at J; junction bases unmatched: 19. The CDR3 DNA sequence: TGTGCCGGCACCGATAGCGGGAGCGCCCTGATGGCCCAGTACTTC. Protein: CAGTDSGSALMAQYF.

This clonotype was counted ten times or more. The chain has TRBV28 and TRBJ1-2; D is unclear. Germline CDR1 is MDHEN and CDR2 is SYDVKM. CDR3 length: 14 amino acids. Trimming shortened V by 3 bases and J by 1 base, and 9 bases separated the two germline ends. The CDR3 protein is CASSLSGVNYGYTF. CDR3 sequence (DNA): TGTGCCAGCAGTTTGTCCGGGGTTAACTATGGCTACACCTTC.

This clonotype has ten or more counts. The CDR3 sequence is CASSFDSSGANVLTF. In DNA, the CDR3 is TGCGCCAGCAGCTTTGACAGCTCTGGGGCCAACGTCCTGACTTTC. This chain joins TRBV5-1 and TRBJ2-6, with D tentatively TRBD1 (5 bases). CDR1 and CDR2 (germline): SGHRS, YFSETQ. The V end was cut by 2 bases, the J end by 0 bases, with 6 bases between. The CDR3 has 15 residues.

DNA for the CDR3: TGCAGCGTTGAAGGTCGACAGGGGACATATGGCTACACCTTC. It is translated as CSVEGRQGTYGYTF. The V gene is TRBV29-1, the J gene TRBJ1-2; TRBD1 aligns across 8 bases. CDR1 is SQVTM, CDR2 ANQGSEA, per germline. The CDR3 extends over 14 amino acids. The junction had 6 bases not matched to a gene; V was cut back by 1 base and J by 5 bases.

This clonotype was seen many times. The genes are TRBV27 and TRBJ2-3; 9 bases are a match to TRBD1. CDR1 and CDR2 from the germline V gene are MNHEY and SMNVEV (reference sequence). The CDR3 is made up of 15 amino acids. V lost 3 bases and J lost 5; bases outside the gene matches: 6. Here the CDR3 DNA reads TGTGCCAGCAGTTTGAAGACAGGGGGTAGAGATACGCAGTATTTT. Protein sequence: CASSLKTGGRDTQYF.

This clonotype occurred a few times. The CDR3 DNA is TGTGCCAGCAGCGTAGAACTAGCGAAGGGCGAGCAGTACTTC. Amino acids: CASSVELAKGEQYF. V is TRBV9 and J is TRBJ2-7; 7 bases fit TRBD2. The germline CDR1 and CDR2 sequences are SGDLS and YYNGEE. V trimming: 0 bases; J trimming: 6 bases; junction bases outside the gene matches: 6. The CDR3 runs to 14 residues.

This clonotype showed up many times. This chain links TRBV7-9 with TRBJ2-5; D is unclear. The CDR3 has 12 amino acids. Germline V gives CDR1 SEHNR, CDR2 FQNEAQ (reference sequence). Trimming removed 4 bases at V and 2 bases at J, with 5 bases between. DNA for the CDR3: TGTGCCAGCAGCTCCGATCAAGAGACCCAGTACTTC. As protein: CASSSDQETQYF.

Turning to this clonotype: This clone may be a read error of a much larger clone one base away. The CDR3 loop reads CASSPGVASDTQYF. CDR3 nucleotides: TGCGCCAGCAGCCCTGGAGTAGCCTCAGATACGCAGTATTTT. The gene calls are TRBV4-1 and TRBJ2-3; D is uncertain. The CDR3 loop spans 14 amino acids. Looked up from germline, CDR1 is MGHRA and CDR2 is YSYEKL. V lost 4 bases and J lost 4, with 12 bases in between.

This clonotype was seen ten or more times. The CDR3 sequence is CASSGIRGGGAFF. Here the CDR3 DNA reads TGTGCCAGCAGCGGCATACGAGGGGGGGGGGCTTTCTTT. The genes are TRBV7-2 and TRBJ1-1; tentative D call: TRBD1 (6 bases). From germline, CDR1 is SGHTA and CDR2 FQGNSA. The V and J ends lost 5 bases and 11 bases respectively, with 18 bases between them. The CDR3 length is 13 residues.

This clonotype showed up just a few times. This chain uses TRBV7-9 with TRBJ2-3; either TRBD1 or TRBD2 may supply D (6 bases each). Trimming took 5 bases from V and 5 from J, leaving 20 bases between them. CDR3 length: 16 residues. Germline V CDR1 and CDR2: SEHNR, FQNEAQ (reference sequence). The CDR3: CASSLPRGGSIDTQYF. The CDR3 DNA follows: TGTGCCAGCAGCCTCCCGCGAGGGGGGAGTATAGATACGCAGTATTTT.

Remarks on this clonotype: Just one base apart from a much larger clone, this may be a read error. J is TRBJ1-1 and V is TRBV10-3, with D possibly matching TRBD1 (5 bases). Germline loops: CDR1 ENHRY, CDR2 SYGVKD. The length of the CDR3 is 15 residues. CDR3 nucleotides: TGTGCCATCAGTGATAGGGAGGGGCTTAACACTGAAGCTTCCTTT. Amino acid sequence: CAISDREGLNTEASF.

This clonotype has ten or more counts. The chain is built from TRBV27 and TRBJ2-3; perhaps TRBD1 as D (5 bases). The CDR3 extends over 14 amino acids. From germline, CDR1 is MNHEY and CDR2 SMNVEV (reference sequence). Trimming pared 4 bases from V and 0 bases from J, leaving 8 bases between. The CDR3 coding sequence is TGTGCCAGCAGTTGGACAAGTAGCACAGATACGCAGTATTTT. As protein: CASSWTSSTDTQYF.

Comment on this clonotype: A much larger clone is a single base away; this may be a read error. This chain uses TRBV28 with TRBJ2-3; TRBD2 is a possible D gene (5 bases). The CDR3 has 15 amino acids. Germline V gene lookup returns CDR1 MDHEN and CDR2 SYDVKM. The germline V and J ends were trimmed by 8 bases and 2 bases, with 17 bases remaining between them. For the CDR3, the DNA is TGTGCCAGCGATAACGGGGTTAGCACCACAGATACGCAGTATTTT. It translates to CASDNGVSTTDTQYF.

This clonotype was observed at least ten times. V gene TRBV20-1 combines with J gene TRBJ2-7; TRBD2 matches 9 bases. The CDR3 totals 14 residues. The V gene's germline CDR1 is DFQATT and CDR2 SNEGSKA (reference sequence). V was pared by 1 base and J by 6 bases, with 7 bases of the junction left unmatched. CDR3 sequence: CSARAAGGIGEQYF. Written as DNA, the CDR3 is TGCAGTGCTAGAGCCGCGGGAGGGATAGGCGAGCAGTACTTC.

This clonotype was counted only a few times. The chain is built from TRBV11-1 and TRBJ2-1; possible D gene TRBD1, 5 bases. The germline CDR1 and CDR2 sequences are SGHAT and FQDESV (reference sequence). Trimming removed 8 bases at V and 4 bases at J, with 12 bases between. This CDR3 has 13 amino acids. The chain's CDR3 is CASGLGVYNEQFF. In nucleotides, the CDR3 is TGTGCCAGCGGCCTAGGGGTGTACAATGAGCAGTTCTTC.

Only one count was recorded for this clonotype. A much larger clone differs by one base, so this may be a read error. The chain has TRBV4-3 and TRBJ1-1, with 8 bases lining up with TRBD1. The CDR3 length is 15 residues. The germline V gene encodes CDR1 LGHNA and CDR2 YSLEER. The CDR3 bases are TGCGCCAGCAGCCAACGCACAGGGGGGAACATTGAAGCTTTCTTT. This gives the protein CASSQRTGGNIEAFF.